A selection of T cell receptor beta chains follows, all from one sample in a study of OX40 agonist ivuxolimab in advanced cancers. This table comes from immunoSEQ multiplex PCR, and its TCRdb copy is limited to in-frame clones, with some not included. This sample has almost 85,000 clones, with over 85% found just once. The starting material was CD4+ or CD8+ T cells sorted from blood, obtained in a trial of the OX40 agonist ivuxolimab. The source of these receptors is an adult with an advanced solid tumor such as melanoma, head and neck, liver or kidney cancer. The CDR3 runs from the conserved cysteine through the conserved F or W.

v_gene: TRBV9
j_gene: TRBJ1-4
len: 14
CDR3aa: CASSATGGDEKLFF

v_gene: TRBV5-1
j_gene: TRBJ1-1
len: 16
CDR3aa: CASSTGQKIMNTEAFF

v_gene: TRBV6-6
j_gene: TRBJ2-1
len: 12
CDR3aa: CASSPLEDEQFF

v_gene: TRBV5-8
j_gene: TRBJ2-1
len: 16
CDR3aa: CASSGISGRAWNEQFF

v_gene: TRBV6-6
j_gene: TRBJ1-2
len: 15
CDR3aa: CASSGGQAPGYGYTF

v_gene: TRBV9
j_gene: TRBJ2-7
len: 13
CDR3aa: CASSVGDSYEQYF

v_gene: TRBV9
j_gene: TRBJ1-2
len: 14
CDR3aa: CASSSPGGAYGYTF

v_gene: TRBV27
j_gene: TRBJ2-7
len: 13
CDR3aa: CASSSGSSYEQYF

v_gene: TRBV28
j_gene: TRBJ2-7
len: 13
CDR3aa: CASSFLQSYEQYF

v_gene: TRBV5-1
j_gene: TRBJ1-4
len: 16
CDR3aa: CASTIAWGDRESELFF

v_gene: TRBV25-1
j_gene: TRBJ2-1
len: 13
CDR3aa: CASGGRVSDEQFF

v_gene: TRBV9
j_gene: TRBJ2-1
len: 16
CDR3aa: CASSPPDAGGLNEQFF

v_gene: TRBV27
j_gene: TRBJ2-7
len: 14
CDR3aa: CASSYKPWAYEQYF

v_gene: TRBV9
j_gene: TRBJ2-1
len: 12
CDR3aa: CASSVGGGEQFF

v_gene: TRBV9
j_gene: TRBJ2-7
len: 13
CDR3aa: CASSVTGSGEQYF

v_gene: TRBV25-1
j_gene: TRBJ1-1
len: 15
CDR3aa: CASSEYRGMRTEAFF